This T cell receptor beta chain appears in the sequencing data of a study of blood T cell repertoires in COVID-19. For the study at large: Nucleic acid was either cDNA or gDNA, and it came from T cells, B-cell-depleted T cells, or PBMCs.

V was clipped by 4 bases and J by 5 bases; unmatched bases: 5. The CDR3 spans 14 residues. The V gene's germline CDR1 is SGHVS and CDR2 FQNEAQ. Only in-frame clones appear in the TCRdb table, and some are missing; sequencing was by immunoSEQ multiplex PCR. Of roughly 120,000 clones listed, roughly nine tenths are singletons. The sequence derives from a human donor with active COVID-19. The donor label of this sample is uncertain. Sequenced sample: peripheral blood. The V and J genes are TRBV7-8 and TRBJ2-5, with 9 bases aligning to TRBD2. CDR3: CASSYSGGVETQYF. The CDR3 region has the DNA TGTGCCAGCAGCTATAGCGGGGGTGTGGAGACCCAGTACTTC.